The 17 T cell receptor beta chains presented below share a single source sample, sequenced in a study of cytotoxic CD8 clonotypes in ibrutinib-treated CLL. Measured with immunoSEQ multiplex PCR; TCRdb has only the in-frame clones, and not every one. The profile covers over 150,000 clones, with 55% to 85% appearing a single time and around 15% taken by the ten largest. Sample: PBMCs, taken after 24 months of ibrutinib treatment. The receptors were gathered from a human donor with chronic lymphocytic leukemia.

This clone was seen more than once but under ten times. J is TRBJ1-5 and V is TRBV30; D gene unclear. Trimming pared 1 base from V and 6 bases from J, leaving 10 bases between. The CDR3 runs 13 residues. Germline lookup yields CDR1 GTSNPN and CDR2 SVGIG (reference sequence). The CDR3, as DNA: TGTGCCTGGAGTGGGCAGGAGGGTCAGCCCCAGCATTTT. Translation gives CAWSGQEGQPQHF.

The chain uses TRBV6-5 and TRBJ2-7; no clear D. CDR3 length: 14 amino acids. The V and J ends lost 2 bases and 0 bases respectively, with 8 bases between them. CDR1 is MNHEY, CDR2 SVGAGI, per germline. CDR3: CASSYEPSSYEQYF. The CDR3 region has the DNA TGTGCCAGCAGTTACGAACCGAGCTCCTACGAGCAGTACTTC.

The chain combines TRBV28 with TRBJ2-7, with 8 bases that match TRBD1. CDR3 length: 17 residues. From germline, CDR1 is MDHEN and CDR2 SYDVKM. J gave up 1 base and V 2 bases, and 10 bases lay outside the gene matches. CDR3 in DNA: TGTGCCAGCAGTTTAGCCCTAGACAGGGGTCTTTCCTACGAGCAGTACTTC. It encodes CASSLALDRGLSYEQYF.

This chain links TRBV6-5 with TRBJ2-7, with a tentative D call TRBD1 (6 bases). CDR1 and CDR2 (germline): MNHEY, SVGAGI. With 6 bases removed from V and 2 bases from J, the gap between germline ends came to 11 bases. The CDR3 runs to 13 residues. In DNA form, the CDR3 reads TGTGCCAGCAGCCGGGACATAACCTACGAGCAGTACTTC. This encodes CASSRDITYEQYF.

The CDR3 protein is CASSQDPLAGAVYTQYF. The CDR3 DNA follows: TGCGCCAGCAGCCAAGATCCACTAGCGGGAGCAGTATATACGCAGTATTTT. The chain recombines TRBV4-1 with TRBJ2-3; 11 bases map to TRBD2. CDR3 length: 17 amino acids. Germline assignment: CDR1 MGHRA and CDR2 YSYEKL. The junction had 9 bases not matched to a gene; V was cut back by 0 bases and J by 7 bases.

The chain couples TRBV15 to TRBJ1-5, with 9 bases aligning to TRBD1. Germline V lookup: CDR1 LNHNV, CDR2 YYDKDF (reference sequence). The J segment lost 6 bases and the V segment lost 2 bases, leaving 20 bases of the junction unmatched. The CDR3 runs to 20 residues. CDR3 nucleotides: TGTGCCACCAGCAGATACCATACTCCCGGGACAGGGAATTCAGGTCAGCCCCAGCATTTT. It yields the protein CATSRYHTPGTGNSGQPQHF.

This chain joins TRBV7-2 and TRBJ1-1; TRBD1 is a possible D gene (5 bases). In germline, CDR1 is SGHTA, CDR2 FQGNSA. The V end was cut by 4 bases, the J end by 6 bases, with 9 bases between. The CDR3 runs to 12 residues. The CDR3 spells CASSWETAEAFF. The CDR3, as DNA: TGTGCCAGCAGCTGGGAGACAGCTGAAGCTTTCTTT.

The chain is built from TRBV5-6 and TRBJ1-2; D ambiguous. Germline V gene lookup returns CDR1 SGHDT and CDR2 YYEEEE. V lost 6 bases and J 5 bases, leaving 17 bases between the germline ends. CDR3 length: 14 amino acids. This CDR3 reads CASTYGRLTYGYTF. The CDR3 nucleotides are TGTGCCAGCACTTACGGTCGGCTCACTTATGGCTACACCTTC.

The V call is TRBV5-1, the J call TRBJ2-5; 10 bases line up with TRBD2. The junction had 6 bases not matched to a gene; V was cut back by 0 bases and J by 1 base. Germline V gene lookup returns CDR1 SGHRS and CDR2 YFSETQ. There are 17 residues in the CDR3. The CDR3 loop reads CASSLEAGGPGQETQYF. The CDR3 DNA reads as TGCGCCAGCAGCTTGGAAGCGGGAGGGCCGGGCCAAGAGACCCAGTACTTC.

This chain links TRBV4-3 with TRBJ2-7; D may be TRBD1 or TRBD2 (5 bases each). V was cut by 3 bases and J by 6 bases, with 12 bases left in between. Looked up from germline, CDR1 is LGHNA and CDR2 is YSLEER. The CDR3 runs 13 residues. CDR3 region: CASSQGVRGEQYF. CDR3 DNA: TGCGCCAGCAGCCAGGGGGTCCGAGGCGAGCAGTACTTC.

This rearrangement joins TRBV2 to TRBJ2-2, with 12 bases fitting TRBD2. V shed 6 bases and J 7 bases; nucleotides not matched to a gene: 9. This CDR3 is built from 16 residues. CDR1 is SNHLY and CDR2 is FYNNEI in the germline V gene. The CDR3 coding sequence is TGTGCCAGCAGGGCGACTAGCGGGAGATTTATCGGGGAGCTGTTTTTT. Translating it yields CASRATSGRFIGELFF. The whole variable domain, remainder taken from reference TRBV2 and TRBJ2-2, is EPEVTQTPSHQVTQMGQEVILRCVPISNHLYFYWYRQILGQKVEFLVSFYNNEISEKSEIFDDQFSVERPDGSNFTLKIRSTKLEDSAMYFCASRATSGRFIGELFFGEGSRLTVL.

This clone came up once. This chain joins TRBV5-4 and TRBJ1-1, with D uncertain. Germline assignment: CDR1 SGHNT and CDR2 YYREEE (reference sequence). There are 13 residues in the CDR3. V shed 1 base and J shed 8 bases, with 12 bases lying between them. The CDR3 DNA reads as TGTGCCAGCAGCTTGTTAGCCAGGCCCGAAGCTTTCTTT. Amino acid sequence: CASSLLARPEAFF.

The chain employs TRBV7-2 and TRBJ1-5; D is ambiguous. Germline V CDR1 and CDR2: SGHTA, FQGNSA. Trimming removed 1 base at V and 5 bases at J, with 9 bases between. The CDR3 has 14 amino acids. The CDR3: CASSLEARYQPQHF. The CDR3 DNA reads as TGTGCCAGCAGCTTAGAAGCCAGGTATCAGCCCCAGCATTTT. The whole variable domain, remainder taken from reference TRBV7-2 and TRBJ1-5, is GAGVSQSPSNKVTEKGKDVELRCDPISGHTALYWYRQSLGQGLEFLIYFQGNSAPDKSGLPSDRFSAERTGGSVSTLTIQRTQQEDSAVYLCASSLEARYQPQHFGDGTRLSIL.

This clone came up once. V usage is TRBV18 and J usage is TRBJ2-7; D not resolved. V was pared by 4 bases and J by 5 bases, with 6 bases between. CDR1 is KGHSH and CDR2 is LQKENI in the germline V gene. The CDR3 loop spans 11 amino acids. The CDR3 region is CASSLTDEQYF. The CDR3 DNA sequence: TGTGCCAGCTCACTTACCGACGAGCAGTACTTC.

The chain combines TRBV12-2 with TRBJ1-5; no DNA check was done on the table's D call, TRBD1. TRBV12-2 corresponds to a pseudogene. This CDR3 has 16 amino acids. Here the CDR3 DNA reads TGTGCAAGTCGCTCCAATGGGGGCGCGATCAATCAGCCCCAGCATTTT. It translates to CASRSNGGAINQPQHF.

This chain connects TRBV5-1 to TRBJ2-7, with 8 nucleotides matching TRBD1. The CDR3 sequence is 14 residues long. Per the germline V gene, CDR1 is SGHRS and CDR2 is YFSETQ. Trimming removed 4 bases from V and 4 bases from J; junction bases left unmatched: 7. The CDR3, as DNA: TGCGCCAGCAGCCCGGGACAGGCGCTTTACGAGCAGTACTTC. The encoded protein is CASSPGQALYEQYF. Together with reference TRBV5-1 and TRBJ2-7, the CDR3 gives the full variable domain: KAGVTQTPRYLIKTRGQQVTLSCSPISGHRSVSWYQQTPGQGLQFLFEYFSETQRNKGNFPGRFSGRQFSNSRSEMNVSTLELGDSALYLCASSPGQALYEQYFGPGTRLTVT.

This clone turned up a few times. This chain uses TRBV7-2 with TRBJ2-1, with D perhaps matching TRBD2 (6 bases). This CDR3 region has 13 residues. Germline V CDR1 and CDR2: SGHTA, FQGNSA. Trimming pared 3 bases from V and 8 bases from J, leaving 11 bases between. The CDR3 DNA follows: TGTGCCAGCAGCTTCCCGGGAGCTCATGAGCAGTTCTTC. This encodes CASSFPGAHEQFF. The full variable domain, completed using reference TRBV7-2 and TRBJ2-1, is GAGVSQSPSNKVTEKGKDVELRCDPISGHTALYWYRQSLGQGLEFLIYFQGNSAPDKSGLPSDRFSAERTGGSVSTLTIQRTQQEDSAVYLCASSFPGAHEQFFGPGTRLTVL.